The next 22 T cell receptor beta chains were all read from a single sample in a study of blood T cell repertoires in COVID-19. Generated by immunoSEQ multiplex PCR, the TCRdb table keeps only in-frame clones and is missing some. Among a few hundred thousand clones, about 91% were seen once, and the ten largest hold around 9%. Sequencing was done on a sample of PBMCs or T cells enriched from blood (not recorded which). The receptors originated from a woman between 18 and 30 years old who had recovered from COVID-19.

V is TRBV7-9 and J is TRBJ2-1; 14 bases line up with TRBD2. The germline CDR1 and CDR2 sequences are SEHNR and FQNEAQ (reference sequence). This CDR3 spans 16 amino acids. Trimming cost V 5 bases and J 6 bases; bases outside gene matches: 6. The CDR3 sequence is CASSPTSGRGLNEQFF. CDR3 nucleotide sequence: TGTGCCAGCAGCCCGACTAGCGGGAGGGGTCTCAATGAGCAGTTCTTC. Full variable domain (outside the CDR3, taken from reference TRBV7-9 and TRBJ2-1): DTGVSQNPRHKITKRGQNVTFRCDPISEHNRLYWYRQTLGQGPEFLTYFQNEAQLEKSRLLSDRFSAERPKGSFSTLEIQRTEQGDSAMYLCASSPTSGRGLNEQFFGPGTRLTVL.

V is TRBV19 and J is TRBJ2-1, with 12 bases fitting TRBD2. The CDR3 contains 16 residues. Per the germline V gene, CDR1 is LNHDA and CDR2 is SQIVND (reference sequence). V dropped 3 bases and J dropped 7; count of bases not matched to a gene: 7. CDR3 amino acids: CASSMRTSGISNEQFF. The DNA for the CDR3 is TGTGCCAGTAGTATGAGGACTAGCGGGATAAGTAATGAGCAGTTCTTC.

The rearrangement joins TRBV27 to TRBJ1-1, with 7 bases identical to TRBD1. The ends lost 5 bases at V and 6 bases at J; junction bases unmatched: 12. CDR3 length equals 15 residues. The germline gives CDR1 MNHEY, CDR2 SMNVEV (reference sequence). CDR3 coding DNA: TGTGCCAGCAGTCAAATGACAGGGAGGATCGCTGAAGCTTTCTTT. This gives the protein CASSQMTGRIAEAFF.

This sequence joins TRBV2 and TRBJ2-7; 11 bases match TRBD2. The length of the CDR3 is 14 residues. Looked up from germline, CDR1 is SNHLY and CDR2 is FYNNEI. Trimming at V came to 10 bases and at J to 4 bases, leaving 9 bases not matched to a gene. The CDR3 sequence is CAIYPLAGGYEQYF. CDR3 nucleotide sequence: TGTGCCATTTACCCGCTAGCGGGGGGATACGAGCAGTACTTC.

V gene TRBV5-5 combines with J gene TRBJ2-1; TRBD2 agrees at 7 bases. The germline gives CDR1 SGHKS, CDR2 YYEKEE (reference sequence). V lost 5 bases and J lost 5; bases outside the gene matches: 13. CDR3 length: 16 amino acids. CDR3 coding DNA: TGTGCCAGCAGAGTGAGGGCCAGCGGACTAGACAATGAGCAGTTCTTC. Translation gives CASRVRASGLDNEQFF.

The J gene is TRBJ1-4, the V gene TRBV5-6; the match to TRBD1 covers 9 bases. Germline lookup yields CDR1 SGHDT and CDR2 YYEEEE. J gave up 10 bases and V 0 bases, and 4 bases lay outside the gene matches. The CDR3 has 14 residues. CDR3 sequence: CASSLGQGVRKLFF. CDR3 coding DNA: TGTGCCAGCAGCTTGGGACAGGGGGTGAGAAAACTGTTTTTT.

DNA of the CDR3: TGTGCCAGCAGTCGACAGATTAATGAAAAACTGTTTTTT. It encodes CASSRQINEKLFF. This chain connects TRBV6-5 to TRBJ1-4; TRBD1 is a possible D gene (5 bases). Trimming left V 5 bases short and J 4 bases short, with 8 bases between. The CDR3 spans 13 residues. Germline loops: CDR1 MNHEY, CDR2 SVGAGI.

This clone appeared many times. One end of the junction is discordant with germline, which a read error may explain. CDR3 loop: CASSLRLGGDRSDF. CDR3 nucleotide sequence: TGTGCCAGCAGCCTTAGGTTAGGGGGCGACAGATCGGACTTC. The V call is TRBV6-2 or TRBV6-3, the J call TRBJ2-7, with 7 positions matching TRBD1. The CDR3 is 14 residues long. Germline V gene lookup returns CDR1 MNHEY and CDR2 SVGEGT.

This clone was recorded once. The chain's CDR3 is CASSLEPSGETYNEQFF. For the CDR3, the DNA is TGCGCCAGCAGCTTGGAGCCTAGCGGAGAGACCTACAATGAGCAGTTCTTC. The V gene is TRBV5-1, the J gene TRBJ2-1; 7 bases match TRBD2. From germline, CDR1 is SGHRS and CDR2 YFSETQ. The length of the CDR3 is 17 residues. Trimming at V came to 0 bases and at J to 2 bases, leaving 8 bases not matched to a gene.

The rearrangement joins TRBV7-6 to TRBJ1-3; TRBD1 is a possible D gene (6 bases). Germline CDR1 SGHVS, CDR2 FNYEAQ. This CDR3 is 16 amino acids long. Between the trimmed V and J ends, which lost 5 bases and 4 bases, there was a span of 18 bases. CDR3 protein: CASSTWRRTEGNTIYF. CDR3 nucleotides: TGTGCCAGCAGCACTTGGAGACGGACAGAAGGAAACACCATATATTTT.

The chain uses TRBV18 and TRBJ2-1; a possible D gene is TRBD1 (6 bases). CDR1 is KGHSH, CDR2 LQKENI, per germline. The CDR3 runs 18 residues. V gave up 2 bases and J gave up 1 base, with 18 bases separating them. The CDR3 spells CASSPDLGGELSYNEQFF. CDR3 nucleotide sequence: TGTGCCAGCTCACCAGACCTTGGGGGCGAATTATCCTACAATGAGCAGTTCTTC.

The chain recombines TRBV6-5 with TRBJ1-4; 10 bases are a match to TRBD1. The CDR3 covers 15 residues. Losses at the gene ends were 7 bases for V and 8 bases for J; bases not matched to a gene: 10. CDR1 MNHEY and CDR2 SVGAGI come from the germline V gene. Here the CDR3 reads CASMFWGQGKEKLFF. DNA of the CDR3: TGTGCCAGCATGTTTTGGGGACAGGGGAAAGAAAAACTGTTTTTT.

This clone was observed many times. V and J are TRBV7-7 and TRBJ2-7; 8 nucleotides align to TRBD1. The trim removed 5 bases at V and 5 bases at J, leaving 5 bases unmatched. This CDR3 comprises 13 residues. Germline loops: CDR1 SSHAT, CDR2 FNYEAQ (reference sequence). The CDR3 DNA is TGTGCCAGCAGCGCGGACAGGGTCAACGAGCAGTACTTC. This translates into CASSADRVNEQYF. Drawing the rest from reference TRBV7-7 and TRBJ2-7, the complete variable domain is GAGVSQSPRYKVTKRGQDVTLRCDPISSHATLYWYQQALGQGPEFLTYFNYEAQPDKSGLPSDRFSAERPEGSISTLTIQRTEQRDSAMYRCASSADRVNEQYFGPGTRLTVT.

This clone was detected a few times. The chain links TRBV19 to TRBJ2-1; D gene ambiguous. Trimming cost V 3 bases and J 0 bases, with 6 bases left between them. Germline V gene sequence: CDR1 LNHDA, CDR2 SQIVND (reference sequence). The CDR3 is made up of 14 amino acids. The CDR3 nucleotides are TGTGCCAGTAGTATCTCGGGCTCCTACAATGAGCAGTTCTTC. It is translated as CASSISGSYNEQFF.

The chain is built from TRBV20-1 and TRBJ1-2; maybe TRBD1 (5 bases). This CDR3 comprises 11 residues. V lost 7 bases and J 5 bases, leaving 11 bases between the germline ends. From germline, CDR1 is DFQATT and CDR2 SNEGSKA (reference sequence). The CDR3 reads CSVGGGYGYTF. CDR3 DNA sequence: TGCAGTGTTGGGGGAGGGTATGGCTACACCTTC.

V usage is TRBV6-4 and J usage is TRBJ2-7, with TRBD1 matching over 7 bases. V shed 3 bases, J shed 6 bases, and the junction held 8 bases outside the gene matches. The germline gives CDR1 MRHNA, CDR2 SNTAGT. The CDR3 length is 14 residues. In nucleotides, the CDR3 is TGTGCCAGCAGTGAACTTTTAGGGGGCGGCGAGCAGTACTTC. Translated, it gives CASSELLGGGEQYF.

V usage is TRBV19 and J usage is TRBJ1-5, with D possibly TRBD1 on 6 matching bases. The CDR3 spans 16 residues. V dropped 3 bases and J dropped 3 bases, with 15 bases sitting between them. Germline-derived CDR1 and CDR2 are LNHDA and SQIVND (reference sequence). This chain's CDR3 is CASSMDQGILNQPQHF. The CDR3 DNA reads as TGTGCCAGTAGTATGGATCAGGGGATCCTCAATCAGCCCCAGCATTTT.

The gene calls are TRBV29-1 and TRBJ1-1; possibly TRBD1 for D (5 bases). This CDR3 comprises 13 residues. Germline loops: CDR1 SQVTM, CDR2 ANQGSEA. Trimming pared 6 bases from V and 5 bases from J, leaving 16 bases between. CDR3 nucleotides: TGCAGCGTGGGGGGGGTTCTTCGAACTGAAGCTTTCTTT. Translating gives CSVGGVLRTEAFF.

This rearrangement joins TRBV15 to TRBJ2-5; possible D gene TRBD2, 7 bases. CDR1 is LNHNV and CDR2 is YYDKDF in the germline V gene (reference sequence). The CDR3 spans 16 residues. The V gene lost 0 bases and the J gene lost 4 bases, with 15 bases spanning the gap. The CDR3: CATSRDLKGGAETQYF. The CDR3 nucleotides are TGTGCCACCAGCAGAGATCTCAAGGGGGGGGCAGAGACCCAGTACTTC.

The rearrangement joins TRBV21-1 to TRBJ1-3; TRBD1 was called by the table and not checked on the DNA. TRBV21-1 is marked as a pseudogene. This CDR3 region has 17 residues. In DNA, the CDR3 is TGTGCCAGCACTAACCCCACCCCAGGGCCCTCTGGAAACACCATATATTTT. Residues: CASTNPTPGPSGNTIYF.

The rearrangement joins TRBV5-5 to TRBJ1-4; a possible D gene is TRBD1 (5 bases). Trimming shortened V by 0 bases and J by 5 bases, and 11 bases separated the two germline ends. Germline values: CDR1 SGHKS, CDR2 YYEKEE (reference sequence). CDR3 length equals 15 residues. CDR3: CASSLVGGVNEKLFF. In nucleotides, the CDR3 is TGTGCCAGCAGCTTGGTCGGGGGGGTAAATGAAAAACTGTTTTTT.

This chain's CDR3 is CASSSVAGEYEQYF. The CDR3 DNA follows: TGTGCCAGCAGCTCTGTAGCGGGGGAATACGAGCAGTACTTC. The chain has TRBV28 and TRBJ2-7; TRBD2 matches 9 bases. Germline assignment: CDR1 MDHEN and CDR2 SYDVKM. V shed 6 bases, J shed 4 bases, and the junction held 7 bases outside the gene matches. This CDR3 spans 14 amino acids. Based on the CDR3 plus reference TRBV28 and TRBJ2-7, the full variable domain is DVKVTQSSRYLVKRTGEKVFLECVQDMDHENMFWYRQDPGLGLRLIYFSYDVKMKEKGDIPEGYSVSREKKERFSLILESASTNQTSMYLCASSSVAGEYEQYFGPGTRLTVT.